This T cell receptor beta chain was retrieved from a study of blood T cells in healthy people across ages. Whole-study results and caveats: The CMV status of each donor remained undetermined, and this could have confounded shifts in expanded clonotypes.

Unmatched junction bases numbered 10, after V lost 6 bases and J lost 5 bases. In germline, CDR1 is MNHEY, CDR2 SVGAGI. The CDR3 contains 15 residues. Note on this clonotype: The antigen is not known.

It was with a sample-barcoded 5' primer and a J-beta primer mix that a second PCR of roughly 7 to 11 cycles was run. TCRdb re-derived calls from the 5' RACE reads in MiXCR, one entry per CDR3 protein. The sample carries more than 1,400,000 distinct CDR3 sequences, 42% recorded once. The clonotype was recovered from a woman aged 18-35 years in good health. The gene calls are TRBV6-5 and TRBJ2-5, with 9 bases identical to TRBD1. Sequenced sample: blood. Written as DNA, the CDR3 is TGTGCCAGCAGACCCGGGACAGGGATCCGGGAGACCCAGTACTTC. Its protein is CASRPGTGIRETQYF.